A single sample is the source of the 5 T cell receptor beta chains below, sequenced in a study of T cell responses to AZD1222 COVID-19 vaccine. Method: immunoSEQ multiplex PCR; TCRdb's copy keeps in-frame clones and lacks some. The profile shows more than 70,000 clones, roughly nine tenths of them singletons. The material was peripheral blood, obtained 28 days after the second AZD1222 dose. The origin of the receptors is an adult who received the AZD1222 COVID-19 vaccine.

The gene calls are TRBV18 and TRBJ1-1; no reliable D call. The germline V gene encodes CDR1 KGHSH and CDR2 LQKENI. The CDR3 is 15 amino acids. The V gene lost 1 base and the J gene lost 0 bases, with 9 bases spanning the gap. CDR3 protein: CASSPLVAVNTEAFF. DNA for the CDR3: TGTGCCAGCTCACCACTGGTGGCCGTGAACACTGAAGCTTTCTTT.

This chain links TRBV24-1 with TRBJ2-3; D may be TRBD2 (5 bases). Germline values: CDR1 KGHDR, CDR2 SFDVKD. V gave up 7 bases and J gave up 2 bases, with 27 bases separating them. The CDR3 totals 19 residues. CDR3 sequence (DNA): TGTGCCACCAGGCGCGATCGGTACGGGAACCTCTTCGACACAGATACGCAGTATTTT. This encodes CATRRDRYGNLFDTDTQYF.

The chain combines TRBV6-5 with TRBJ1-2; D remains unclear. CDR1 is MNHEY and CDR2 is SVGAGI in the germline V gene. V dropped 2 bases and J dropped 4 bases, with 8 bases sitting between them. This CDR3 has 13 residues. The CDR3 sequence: CASSYEGAYGYTF. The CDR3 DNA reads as TGTGCCAGCAGTTACGAGGGCGCCTATGGCTACACCTTC.

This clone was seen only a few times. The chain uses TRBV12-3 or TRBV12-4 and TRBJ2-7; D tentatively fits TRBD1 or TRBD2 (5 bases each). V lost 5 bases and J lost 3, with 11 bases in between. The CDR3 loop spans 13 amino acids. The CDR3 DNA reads TGTGCCAGCAGTAAACGGGACCTCTACGAGCAGTACTTC. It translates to CASSKRDLYEQYF.

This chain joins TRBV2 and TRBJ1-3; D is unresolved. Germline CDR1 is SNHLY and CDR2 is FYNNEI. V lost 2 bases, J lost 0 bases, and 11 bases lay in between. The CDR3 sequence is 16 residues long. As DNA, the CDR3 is TGTGCCAGCAGTGAACAGACCGCTAGCTCTGGAAACACCATATATTTT. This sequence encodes CASSEQTASSGNTIYF.